This T cell receptor beta chain was recorded in a study of T-cell reconstitution after alpha-beta-depleted transplantation in children. The authors prepared the TCRbeta library with unique molecular identifiers. TCRdb recomputed calls from the PCR reads with MiXCR, one row per CDR3 protein. The sample has some 81,000 distinct CDR3 sequences; 11% to 15% are singletons. This clonotype was observed at least ten times. Germline CDR1 is SQVTM and CDR2 is ANQGSEA. The V and J ends lost 1 base and 8 bases, in that order; junction bases with no gene match: 6. This CDR3 is 14 amino acids long. The gene calls are TRBV29-1 and TRBJ2-1; 9 nucleotides line up with TRBD2. The TCR sequence derives from a male patient aged 2 to 9 who had a stem cell transplant for acute lymphoblastic leukemia, so the T cells may come from the graft donor. The sequenced sample was PBMCs, mostly from graft donor cells, obtained 180 days after TCRalphabeta/CD19-depleted stem cell transplant. DNA for the CDR3: TGCAGCGTTGAAGGAGCGGGAGGTTTCGATGAGCAGTTCTTC. Encoded protein: CSVEGAGGFDEQFF.